The source of this T cell receptor beta chain is a study of siplizumab effects on memory and regulatory T cells. Some clones are missing from TCRdb's copy, which holds only in-frame ones; the method was immunoSEQ multiplex PCR. Among more than 85,000 clones listed, roughly 91% were seen once. The trim removed 4 bases at V and 4 bases at J, leaving 3 bases unmatched. There are 13 residues in the CDR3. CDR1 is SGHNT, CDR2 YYREEE, per germline (reference sequence). Study-wide results and limits: Naive T cells were seemingly more diverse than memory cells, and major contributions to the alloresponse seemed to be made by them. Of the alloreactive clones, only a minor fraction mapped to unstimulated subsets. Siplizumab significantly reduced alloreactive sequences traceable to unstimulated CD4+ memory cells. A mean of approximately 69% of mappable alloreactive CD4+ clones were Treg-derived with siplizumab, compared with about 27% in controls.

On this clone: Its target is unknown.

The rearrangement links TRBV5-4 to TRBJ1-2, with 8 bases identical to TRBD1. The sequencing input was CD4+ T cells sorted from blood. This sequence originates from a human donor in good health. As DNA, the CDR3 is TGTGCCAGCAGCAGGGGGACAGGCTATGGCTACACCTTC. Translated: CASSRGTGYGYTF.